This entry concerns a single TCR beta chain. Its specificity is unknown. Germline assignment: CDR1 SGHDN and CDR2 FVKESK. This CDR3 region has 15 residues. J lost 4 bases, V lost 4 bases, and 7 bases had no gene match. Sequencing was at deep level. The repertoire was sequenced with immunoSEQ multiplex PCR; TCRdb's copy has only in-frame clones and lacks some. The sample shows nearly 1 million clones, about 80% of them seen only once. This sample was included in a study of shared clonotypes between healthy human individuals. Whole-study results and caveats: Of the naive CD4 clonotypes, roughly 5% were shared across several donors.

V usage is TRBV14 and J usage is TRBJ2-5; 9 bases are a match to TRBD1. The TCR comes from a man between 18 and 35 years old in good health. Sequences were obtained from memory CD4+ T cells sorted from blood. The subset is: CD45RA-negative fraction. This CDR3 reads CASSRGTGTGETQYF. The CDR3 nucleotides read TGTGCCAGCAGCCGCGGGACAGGGACAGGAGAGACCCAGTACTTC.